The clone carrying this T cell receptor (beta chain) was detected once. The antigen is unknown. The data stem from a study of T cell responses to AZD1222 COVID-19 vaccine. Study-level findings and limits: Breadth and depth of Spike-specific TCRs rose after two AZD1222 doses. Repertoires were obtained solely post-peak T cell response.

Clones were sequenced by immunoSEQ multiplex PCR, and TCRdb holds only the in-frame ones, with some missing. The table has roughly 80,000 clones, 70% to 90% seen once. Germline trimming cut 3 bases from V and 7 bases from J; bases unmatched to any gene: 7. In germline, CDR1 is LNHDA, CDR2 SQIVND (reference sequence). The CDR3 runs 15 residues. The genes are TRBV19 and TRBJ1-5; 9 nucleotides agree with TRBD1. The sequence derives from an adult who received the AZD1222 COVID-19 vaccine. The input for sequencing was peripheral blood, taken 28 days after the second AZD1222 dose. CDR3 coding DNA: TGTGCCAGTAGTATCTCGGACAGGGGAATGCAGCCCCAGCATTTT. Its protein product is CASSISDRGMQPQHF.